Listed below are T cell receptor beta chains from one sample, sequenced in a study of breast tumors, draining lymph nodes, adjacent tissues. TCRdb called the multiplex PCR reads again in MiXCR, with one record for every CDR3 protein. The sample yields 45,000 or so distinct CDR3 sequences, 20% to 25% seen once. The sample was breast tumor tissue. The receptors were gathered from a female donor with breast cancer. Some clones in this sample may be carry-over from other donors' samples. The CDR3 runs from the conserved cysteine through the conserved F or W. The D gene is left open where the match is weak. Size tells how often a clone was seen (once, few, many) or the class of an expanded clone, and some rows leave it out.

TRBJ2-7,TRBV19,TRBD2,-,CASSRLAEISYEQYF,TGTGCCAGTAGTAGACTAGCGGAGATCTCCTACGAGCAGTACTTC
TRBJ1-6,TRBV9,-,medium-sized,CASSVGSANQGSPLHF,TGTGCCAGCAGCGTGGGCAGTGCGAATCAAGGCTCACCCCTCCACTTT
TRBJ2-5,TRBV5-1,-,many,CASSGQEETQYF,TGCGCCAGCTCCGGACAAGAAGAGACCCAGTACTTC
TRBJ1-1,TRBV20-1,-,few,CSAPLGGAMNTEAFF,TGCAGTGCTCCGCTCGGGGGGGCAATGAACACTGAAGCTTTCTTT
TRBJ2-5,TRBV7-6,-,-,CASSLGGERETQYF,TGTGCCAGCAGCTTAGGCGGGGAGCGAGAGACCCAGTACTTC
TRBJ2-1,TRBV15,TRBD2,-,CATSRVPLAGDNEQFF,TGTGCCACCAGCAGAGTTCCCCTAGCGGGCGACAATGAGCAGTTCTTC
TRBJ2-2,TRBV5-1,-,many,CASSLVQRAGELFF,TGCGCCAGCAGCTTGGTACAGCGGGCCGGGGAGCTGTTTTTT
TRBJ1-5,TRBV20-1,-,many,CSASPNSNQPQHF,TGCAGTGCTAGTCCCAATAGCAATCAGCCCCAGCATTTT
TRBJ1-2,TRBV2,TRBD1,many,CASIPGTGFGYTF,TGTGCCAGCATTCCCGGGACAGGGTTTGGCTACACCTTC
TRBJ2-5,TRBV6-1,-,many,CASSWEREETQYF,TGTGCCAGCAGTTGGGAGAGGGAAGAGACCCAGTACTTC
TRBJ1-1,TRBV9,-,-,CASSVGLNTEVFF,TGTGCCAGCAGCGTAGGATTGAACACTGAAGTTTTCTTT
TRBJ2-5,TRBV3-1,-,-,CASSQGGLQETQYF,TGTGCCAGCAGCCAAGGTGGTCTCCAAGAGACCCAGTACTTC
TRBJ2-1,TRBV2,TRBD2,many,CASSQRGTYNEQFF,TGTGCCAGCAGTCAGCGGGGGACTTACAATGAGCAGTTCTTC
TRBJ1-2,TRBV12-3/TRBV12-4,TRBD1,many,CASSRDREMHGYTF,TGTGCCAGCAGCAGGGACAGGGAGATGCATGGCTACACCTTC